The next 6 T cell receptor beta chains were all read from a single sample in a study of blood T cell repertoires in COVID-19. The data were produced by immunoSEQ multiplex PCR, yet TCRdb's version contains in-frame clones alone and is incomplete. The table shows around 170,000 clones, with roughly 88% occurring only once. Material for sequencing was PBMCs or T cells enriched from blood (not recorded which). All receptors come from a woman between 18 and 29 years old who had recovered from COVID-19.

This rearrangement joins TRBV19 to TRBJ1-1, with D perhaps TRBD1 (5 bases). Per the germline V gene, CDR1 is LNHDA and CDR2 is SQIVND (reference sequence). V dropped 7 bases and J dropped 5 bases, with 14 bases sitting between them. This CDR3 region has 13 residues. CDR3 sequence: CASITQGGTEAFF. CDR3 nucleotides: TGTGCCAGTATTACGCAGGGTGGGACTGAAGCTTTCTTT.

The gene calls are TRBV30 and TRBJ2-1; D remains unclear. This CDR3 has 14 residues. CDR1 GTSNPN and CDR2 SVGIG come from the germline V gene (reference sequence). V was clipped by 0 bases and J by 5 bases, with 11 bases between them. The CDR3 DNA follows: TGTGCCTGGAGTGTACTGCGGAAGAACAATGAGCAGTTCTTC. Translation: CAWSVLRKNNEQFF.

V and J are TRBV6-5 and TRBJ2-7; 8 nucleotides align to TRBD1. The CDR3 contains 15 residues. CDR1 is MNHEY and CDR2 is SVGAGI in the germline V gene. Trimming at V came to 6 bases and at J to 2 bases, leaving 9 bases not matched to a gene. CDR3 protein: CASSAEGQGTYEQYF. CDR3 nucleotides: TGTGCCAGCAGCGCTGAAGGACAGGGTACCTACGAGCAGTACTTC.

The V gene is TRBV7-9, the J gene TRBJ1-4; 7 positions match TRBD1. V trimming: 1 base; J trimming: 4 bases; junction bases outside the gene matches: 6. This CDR3 is 16 amino acids long. Germline V gene data show CDR1 as SEHNR and CDR2 as FQNEAQ (reference sequence). CDR3 in amino acids: CASSLGGGHNNEKLFF. Written as DNA, the CDR3 is TGTGCCAGCAGCTTAGGAGGGGGCCATAATAATGAAAAACTGTTTTTT.

The chain uses TRBV4-1 and TRBJ2-1; 7 bases align to TRBD2. The CDR3 is made up of 17 amino acids. V was pared by 4 bases and J by 7 bases, with 16 bases of the junction left unmatched. Germline values: CDR1 MGHRA, CDR2 YSYEKL. CDR3 coding DNA: TGCGCCAGCAGCCCCCCTAGGCAAGGACTAGTTTGGAATGAGCAGTTCTTC. Translation gives CASSPPRQGLVWNEQFF.

The chain uses TRBV27 and TRBJ1-2; perhaps TRBD1 as D (5 bases). The germline V gene encodes CDR1 MNHEY and CDR2 SMNVEV (reference sequence). Trimming pared 8 bases from V and 5 bases from J, leaving 12 bases between. The CDR3 contains 12 residues. The CDR3 DNA sequence: TGTGCCAGCCGGACGGGGGAATATGGCTACACCTTC. Protein product: CASRTGEYGYTF.